This entry is about one T cell receptor beta chain. This entry is derived from a study of cytomegalovirus exposure and HLA in healthy donors. About the research overall: Researchers previously reported finding more than 100 million unique TCR beta sequences from 150 million to 200 million T cells. The study placed about four fifths of its 398 genotyped donors in the Caucasian-associated ancestry cluster.

A multiplex PCR was run with 60 Vbeta primers and 13 Jbeta primers. Profiling relied on immunoSEQ multiplex PCR, and the TCRdb table lists in-frame clones only, not all of them. The repertoire holds 150,000 to 200,000 clones, with about 78% as singletons. Donors were nominally healthy when sampled, though unrecorded immune exposures were likely. Sequencing was done on a sample of PBMCs. The source of this sequence is a woman aged 50 to 65 in good health and CMV-seropositive.

CDR3 protein: CASSPGGTGELFF. DNA for the CDR3: TGTGCCAGCAGCCCAGGGGGCACCGGGGAGCTGTTTTTT. V gene TRBV7-3 combines with J gene TRBJ2-2; 7 nucleotides agree with TRBD1. Germline lookup yields CDR1 SGHTA and CDR2 FQGTGA. The CDR3 has 13 residues. The ends lost 5 bases at V and 4 bases at J; junction bases unmatched: 1.